This T cell receptor (beta chain) appears in the sequencing data of a study of blood T cell repertoires in COVID-19. About the study: Sources were T cells, B-cell-depleted T cells, or PBMCs; the material itself was cDNA or gDNA.

Per the original data handling: Estimation of nucleated cell counts was performed using reference gene primer amplification. Some clones are missing from TCRdb's copy, which holds only in-frame ones; the method was immunoSEQ multiplex PCR. The DNA was the basis for D and trimming; V, J and clone size are from that table. The data hold almost 70,000 clones, with 60% to 80% observed a single time. The CDR3 sequence is 12 residues long. The germline V and J ends were trimmed by 3 bases and 6 bases, with 5 bases remaining between them. CDR1 WNHNN and CDR2 SYGVQD come from the germline V gene (reference sequence).

This sequence was found in a human donor in a cohort sampled during active COVID-19. V is TRBV10-1 and J is TRBJ2-2; no clear D gene. The sample taken for sequencing was peripheral blood. In DNA form, the CDR3 reads TGCGCCAGCAGTGAATATTCCGGGGAGCTGTTTTTT. Translation gives CASSEYSGELFF.